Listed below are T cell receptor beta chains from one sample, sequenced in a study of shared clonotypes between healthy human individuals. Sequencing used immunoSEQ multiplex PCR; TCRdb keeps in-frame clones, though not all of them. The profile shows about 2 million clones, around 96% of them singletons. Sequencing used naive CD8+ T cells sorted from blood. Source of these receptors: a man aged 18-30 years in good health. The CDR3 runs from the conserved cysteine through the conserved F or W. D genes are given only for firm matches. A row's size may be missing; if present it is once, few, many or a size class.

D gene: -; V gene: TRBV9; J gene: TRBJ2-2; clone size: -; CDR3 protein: CASERLNTGELFF; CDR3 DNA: TGTGCCAGCGAACGACTTAACACCGGGGAGCTGTTTTTT
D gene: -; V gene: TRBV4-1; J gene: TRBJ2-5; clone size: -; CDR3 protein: CASSQDARPETQYF; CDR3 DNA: TGCGCCAGCAGCCAAGACGCCAGACCAGAGACCCAGTACTTC
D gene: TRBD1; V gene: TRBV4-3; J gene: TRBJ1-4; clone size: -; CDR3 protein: CASSQDDRDATNEKLFF; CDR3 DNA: TGCGCCAGCAGCCAAGATGACAGGGATGCAACTAATGAAAAACTGTTTTTT
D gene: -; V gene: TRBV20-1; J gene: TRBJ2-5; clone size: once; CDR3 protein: CSASQETQYF; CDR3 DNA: TGCAGTGCAAGCCAAGAGACCCAGTACTTC
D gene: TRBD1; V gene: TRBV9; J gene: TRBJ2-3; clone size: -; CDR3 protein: CASSDGQGWVTDTQYF; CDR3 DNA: TGTGCCAGCAGCGACGGACAGGGATGGGTCACAGATACGCAGTATTTT
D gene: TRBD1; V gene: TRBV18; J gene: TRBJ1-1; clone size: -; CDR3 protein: CASSPYLDREDTEAFF; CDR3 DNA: TGTGCCAGCTCACCCTACCTTGACAGGGAGGACACTGAAGCTTTCTTT
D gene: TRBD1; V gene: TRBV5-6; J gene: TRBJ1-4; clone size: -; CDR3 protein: CASSSTGSGEKLFF; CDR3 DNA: TGTGCCAGCAGCTCGACAGGGTCGGGGGAAAAACTGTTTTTT
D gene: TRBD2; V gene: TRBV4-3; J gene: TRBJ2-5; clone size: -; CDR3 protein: CASSQDLEREAQWEETQYF; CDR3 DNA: TGCGCCAGCAGCCAAGATCTGGAGCGGGAGGCCCAGTGGGAAGAGACCCAGTACTTC
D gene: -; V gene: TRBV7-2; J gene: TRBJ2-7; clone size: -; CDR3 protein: CASSYLTSYEQYF; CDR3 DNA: TGTGCCAGCAGCTACCTGACTAGCTACGAGCAGTACTTC
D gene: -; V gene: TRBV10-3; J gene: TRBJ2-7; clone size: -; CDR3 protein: CAISEEAGYTYEQYF; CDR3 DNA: TGTGCCATCAGTGAAGAAGCAGGGTACACCTACGAGCAGTACTTC
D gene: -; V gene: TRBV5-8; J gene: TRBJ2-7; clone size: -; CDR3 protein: CASRGSYEQYF; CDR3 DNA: TGTGCCAGCAGAGGGAGCTACGAGCAGTACTTC
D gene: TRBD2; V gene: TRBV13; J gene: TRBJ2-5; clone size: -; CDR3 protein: CASSPYGTSGREETQYF; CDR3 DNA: TGTGCCAGCAGCCCGTACGGGACTAGCGGGAGAGAAGAGACCCAGTACTTC
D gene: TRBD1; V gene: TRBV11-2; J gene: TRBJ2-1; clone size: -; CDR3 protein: CASSYLGQGAYNEQFF; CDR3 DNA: TGTGCCAGCAGCTACCTCGGACAGGGGGCCTACAATGAGCAGTTCTTC
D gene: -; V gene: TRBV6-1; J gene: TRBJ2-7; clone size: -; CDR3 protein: CASRPSVREVHEQYF; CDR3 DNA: TGTGCCAGCCGACCTAGTGTCAGGGAGGTCCACGAGCAGTACTTC
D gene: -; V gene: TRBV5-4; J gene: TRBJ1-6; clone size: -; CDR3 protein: CASSPPDSTNSPLHF; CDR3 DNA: TGTGCCAGCAGCCCGCCGGACAGTACTAATTCACCCCTCCACTTT
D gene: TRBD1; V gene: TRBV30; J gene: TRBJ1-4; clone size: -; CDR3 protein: CAWWEGARSEKLFF; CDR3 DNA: TGTGCCTGGTGGGAGGGGGCCCGGAGTGAAAAACTGTTTTTT
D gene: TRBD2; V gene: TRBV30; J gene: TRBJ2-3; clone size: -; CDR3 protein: CALGGTTRDTQYF; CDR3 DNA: TGTGCACTCGGCGGGACTACTCGAGATACGCAGTATTTT
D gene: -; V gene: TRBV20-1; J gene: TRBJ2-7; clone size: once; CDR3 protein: CSARDVDEQYF; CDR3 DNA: TGCAGTGCTAGAGATGTCGACGAGCAGTACTTC
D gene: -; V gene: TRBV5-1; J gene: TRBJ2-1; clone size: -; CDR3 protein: CASSPEGNEQFF; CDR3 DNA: TGCGCCAGCAGCCCCGAGGGGAATGAGCAGTTCTTC
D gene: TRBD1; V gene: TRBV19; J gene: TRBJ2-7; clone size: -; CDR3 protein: CASSIQGAGTYEQYF; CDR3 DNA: TGTGCCAGTAGTATACAGGGGGCAGGGACCTACGAGCAGTACTTC
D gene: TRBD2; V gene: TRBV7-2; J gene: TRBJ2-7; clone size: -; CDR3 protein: CASSPGLAGPYEQYF; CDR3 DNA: TGTGCCAGCAGCCCGGGACTAGCGGGTCCCTACGAGCAGTACTTC
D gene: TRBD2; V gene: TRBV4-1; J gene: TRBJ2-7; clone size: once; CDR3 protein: CASSQVQASGAEQYF; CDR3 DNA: TGCGCCAGCAGCCAAGTACAGGCCAGCGGGGCCGAGCAGTACTTC
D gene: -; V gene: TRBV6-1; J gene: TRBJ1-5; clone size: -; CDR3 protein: CASESPGLSNQPQHF; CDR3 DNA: TGTGCCAGCGAAAGTCCCGGGCTCAGCAATCAGCCCCAGCATTTT
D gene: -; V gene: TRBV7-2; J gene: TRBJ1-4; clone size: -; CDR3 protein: CASSLARGGPGEKLFF; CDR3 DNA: TGTGCCAGCAGCTTAGCGCGGGGAGGGCCGGGGGAAAAACTGTTTTTT
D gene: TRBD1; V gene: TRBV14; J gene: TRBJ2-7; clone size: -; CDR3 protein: CASTQGTGREQYF; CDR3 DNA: TGTGCCAGCACCCAGGGGACAGGGCGGGAGCAGTACTTC
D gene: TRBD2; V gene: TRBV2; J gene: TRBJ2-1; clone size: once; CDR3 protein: CASRSLFTMTSGVSDEQFF; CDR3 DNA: TGTGCCAGCAGAAGCCTCTTCACCATGACTAGCGGGGTGAGTGATGAGCAGTTCTTC
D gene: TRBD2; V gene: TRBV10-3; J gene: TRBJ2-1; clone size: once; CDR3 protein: CAISDEAGEQFF; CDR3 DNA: TGTGCCATCAGTGACGAAGCGGGGGAGCAGTTCTTC
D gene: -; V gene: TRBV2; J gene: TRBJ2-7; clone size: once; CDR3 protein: CARGRRVDQAYEQYF; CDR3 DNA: TGTGCCAGGGGGCGGCGGGTGGACCAAGCCTACGAGCAGTACTTC